These 5 T cell receptor beta chains came from one sample sequenced in a study of T-cell memory formation after mild COVID-19. TCRdb re-called the 5' RACE reads through MiXCR, storing one row per CDR3 protein. This repertoire shows about 310,000 distinct CDR3 sequences, roughly a fifth found once; its top ten account for around 21%. The sequencing input was PBMCs or a T cell subset sorted from them (not recorded which). These receptors were taken from a young man who had mild COVID-19 (a few samples of this study predate the infection). Cell type and time point are not known.

This clonotype was recorded many times. The chain combines TRBV6-5 with TRBJ2-1; D is undetermined. Deletions cut 2 bases from V and 10 bases from J, with 6 bases between. This CDR3 contains 11 residues. Germline lookup yields CDR1 MNHEY and CDR2 SVGAGI. CDR3 sequence (DNA): TGTGCCAGCAGTTACGGTAGGGAGCAGTTCTTC. Its translation: CASSYGREQFF.

This clonotype was counted between two and nine times. The CDR3 nucleotides read TGCAGCGCCGAGGCGACAGGGGGCACAGATACGCAGTATTTT. Translating gives CSAEATGGTDTQYF. The chain recombines TRBV29-1 with TRBJ2-3, with 8 bases aligning to TRBD1. CDR3 length: 14 residues. The germline CDR1 and CDR2 sequences are SQVTM and ANQGSEA. The V segment lost 7 bases and the J segment 1 base; nucleotides outside the gene matches: 7.

The V gene is TRBV6-2 or TRBV6-3, the J gene TRBJ1-4, with 10 bases aligning to TRBD1. The CDR3 sequence is 15 residues long. Germline loops: CDR1 MNHEY, CDR2 SVGEGT. V gave up 7 bases and J gave up 7 bases; unmatched junction bases: 9. CDR3 in amino acids: CASNDRQGAGEKLFF. For the CDR3, the DNA is TGTGCCAGCAACGATCGACAGGGGGCAGGTGAAAAACTGTTTTTT.

The chain joins TRBV20-1 to TRBJ1-6; D not resolved. Germline CDR1 is DFQATT and CDR2 is SNEGSKA (reference sequence). V lost 6 bases and J lost 0, with 18 bases in between. The CDR3 covers 17 residues. The CDR3: CSARAHELTSYNSPLHF. The CDR3 region has the DNA TGCAGTGCAAGGGCCCACGAATTAACCTCCTATAATTCACCCCTCCACTTT.

This clonotype was counted at least ten times. V and J are TRBV7-9 and TRBJ2-3; D is ambiguous. Trimming shortened V by 5 bases and J by 1 base, and 13 bases separated the two germline ends. The CDR3 runs to 15 residues. Germline-derived CDR1 and CDR2 are SEHNR and FQNEAQ (reference sequence). As DNA, the CDR3 is TGTGCCAGCAGCCCCTCGAGGTTTCGCACAGATACGCAGTATTTT. Encoded protein: CASSPSRFRTDTQYF.